The 17 T cell receptor beta chains below come from one sample, sequenced in a study of metastatic and nonmetastatic thyroid tumors. Thyroid surgery had not been preceded by any treatment in any patient. TCRdb re-called clones from the PCR reads using MiXCR. The sample consists of about 62,000 clones, under 5% of them appearing once. Specimen: blood. These receptors all come from a female donor with papillary thyroid cancer or a benign thyroid nodule (not recorded which). Some clones in this sample may be carry-over from other donors' samples.

The sample holds many counts of this clone. The V gene is TRBV19, the J gene TRBJ2-7, with D perhaps matching TRBD2 (5 bases). The CDR3 runs to 15 residues. Trimming took off 4 bases at V and 5 bases at J, with 18 bases between the two ends. Germline CDR1 LNHDA, CDR2 SQIVND (reference sequence). The DNA for the CDR3 is TGTGCCAGTAGTAACTACGTCGGGAAACGAGACGAGCAGTACTTC. As protein: CASSNYVGKRDEQYF. Full variable domain (rest looked up from reference TRBV19 and TRBJ2-7): DGGITQSPKYLFRKEGQNVTLSCEQNLNHDAMYWYRQDPGQGLRLIYYSQIVNDFQKGDIAEGYSVSREKKESFPLTVTSAQKNPTAFYLCASSNYVGKRDEQYFGPGTRLTVT.

This clone was found many times. This chain joins TRBV28 and TRBJ2-5; D not resolved. CDR1 MDHEN and CDR2 SYDVKM come from the germline V gene. Trimming removed 1 base at V and 4 bases at J, with 4 bases between. CDR3 length equals 12 residues. The CDR3 DNA reads as TGTGCCAGCAGTTTATCCGGAGAGACCCAGTACTTC. Translated, it gives CASSLSGETQYF. The entire variable domain, with the rest obtained from reference TRBV28 and TRBJ2-5, is as follows: DVKVTQSSRYLVKRTGEKVFLECVQDMDHENMFWYRQDPGLGLRLIYFSYDVKMKEKGDIPEGYSVSREKKERFSLILESASTNQTSMYLCASSLSGETQYFGPGTRLLVL.

This clone was counted only a few times. The chain couples TRBV7-2 to TRBJ2-5; D unresolved. The V end lost 1 base, the J end lost 2 bases, and 2 bases lay between the germline ends. This CDR3 has 12 amino acids. Germline values: CDR1 SGHTA, CDR2 FQGNSA. CDR3 in amino acids: CASSLVQETQYF. Written as DNA, the CDR3 is TGTGCCAGCAGCTTAGTTCAAGAGACCCAGTACTTC.

This clone was seen repeatedly, ten times or more. J is TRBJ2-7 and V is TRBV20-1; 7 bases align to TRBD1. Germline lookup yields CDR1 DFQATT and CDR2 SNEGSKA (reference sequence). This CDR3 is 15 amino acids long. V lost 7 bases, J lost 4 bases, and 16 bases stayed unmatched. The CDR3 region is CSVPSVGTEYYEQYF. CDR3 DNA sequence: TGCAGTGTCCCCTCGGTGGGGACAGAATATTACGAGCAGTACTTC.

The CDR3 sequence: CATSEGYPLYEQYF. Here the CDR3 DNA reads TGTGCCACCAGTGAGGGGTACCCCCTGTACGAGCAGTACTTC. The chain joins TRBV24-1 to TRBJ2-7; no clear D. V dropped 4 bases and J dropped 4 bases, with 13 bases sitting between them. This CDR3 region has 14 residues. Per the germline V gene, CDR1 is KGHDR and CDR2 is SFDVKD.

This clone was detected ten times or more. The chain links TRBV7-3 to TRBJ2-5; a possible D gene is TRBD2 (5 bases). Between the trimmed V and J ends, which lost 5 bases and 4 bases, there was a span of 5 bases. The CDR3 has 11 residues. Germline CDR1 and CDR2: SGHTA and FQGTGA. The CDR3 here is CASSEGETQYF. The DNA of the CDR3 is TGTGCCAGCAGCGAGGGAGAGACCCAGTACTTC.

This clone was detected ten times or more. CDR3 loop: CASSLDPTGPEQYF. The DNA of the CDR3 is TGTGCCAGCAGCTTAGACCCAACAGGGCCCGAGCAGTACTTC. The rearrangement joins TRBV7-2 to TRBJ2-7; maybe TRBD1 (6 bases). V shed 1 base and J shed 6 bases, with 13 bases lying between them. In germline, CDR1 is SGHTA, CDR2 FQGNSA. This CDR3 has 14 amino acids.

About this clone itself: An end of the junction differs from the germline gene, which may be a read error. This chain connects TRBV7-9 to TRBJ1-2; tentatively, D is TRBD1 (6 bases). The CDR3 has 13 residues. Germline-derived CDR1 and CDR2 are SEHNR and FQNEAQ (reference sequence). This chain's CDR3 is CASNLEGGRGYTF. The CDR3, as DNA: TGTGCCAGCAACTTAGAAGGGGGACGAGGCTACACCTTC.

This clone has at least ten counts. The chain joins TRBV4-1 to TRBJ2-1, with TRBD2 matching over 8 bases. Germline CDR1 is MGHRA and CDR2 is YSYEKL. The CDR3 runs 18 residues. V was pared by 0 bases and J by 4 bases, with 11 bases of the junction left unmatched. DNA for the CDR3: TGCGCCAGCAGCCAAGATCCCAGCGGGAGATGGGGTTACAATGAGCAGTTCTTC. This gives the protein CASSQDPSGRWGYNEQFF.

The sample holds many counts of this clone. J is TRBJ1-4 and V is TRBV19; D not resolved. Per the germline V gene, CDR1 is LNHDA and CDR2 is SQIVND (reference sequence). Trimming pared 3 bases from V and 2 bases from J, leaving 7 bases between. This CDR3 has 14 amino acids. CDR3 in amino acids: CASSIGLTNEKLFF. As DNA, the CDR3 is TGTGCCAGTAGTATTGGGTTGACTAATGAAAAACTGTTTTTT.

Many counts were recorded for this clone. The chain carries TRBV3-1 and TRBJ2-7; 12 nucleotides agree with TRBD2. The CDR3 is made up of 16 amino acids. J was trimmed by 6 bases and V by 3 bases; bases with no gene match: 9. From germline, CDR1 is LGHDT and CDR2 YNNKEL (reference sequence). CDR3 DNA sequence: TGTGCCAGCAGCCACGTTACTAGCGGGAGGTCGCTCGAGCAGTACTTC. Its translation: CASSHVTSGRSLEQYF.

This clone was observed a handful of times. V is TRBV5-1 and J is TRBJ2-7, with TRBD2 matching 9 bases. CDR1 is SGHRS, CDR2 YFSETQ, per germline. The V gene end was trimmed by 3 bases and the J gene end by 8 bases; junction bases not matched to a gene: 9. This CDR3 has 14 amino acids. CDR3 coding DNA: TGCGCCAGCAGCTCTTCGCGGGAGGGGTCACAGCAGTACTTC. Amino acid sequence: CASSSSREGSQQYF.

In its sample, this clone was seen many times. Since a much larger clone is just one base distant, this may be a read error. The sample holds other DNA sequences that translate to the same CDR3. The rearrangement links TRBV7-9 to TRBJ1-5; 8 bases align to TRBD1. The CDR3 has 15 amino acids. From germline, CDR1 is SEHNR and CDR2 FQNEAQ (reference sequence). This CDR3 reads CASSQQGDGNQPQHF. DNA for the CDR3: TGTGCCAGCAGCCAACAGGGGGACGGCAATCAGCCCCAGCACTTT.

This clone was detected only a few times. This chain connects TRBV7-2 to TRBJ2-1; 8 bases align to TRBD2. The germline V gene has CDR1 SGHTA and CDR2 FQGNSA. The CDR3 consists of 15 residues. J lost 1 base, V lost 2 bases, and 1 base had no gene match. CDR3 DNA sequence: TGTGCCAGCAGCTTACAGCGGGGGTCCTACAATGAGCAGTTCTTC. Translated, it gives CASSLQRGSYNEQFF.

The chain couples TRBV7-2 to TRBJ1-2; no clear D gene. The V end lost 2 bases, the J end lost 8 bases, and 9 bases lay between the germline ends. The CDR3 spans 12 residues. Germline V gene data show CDR1 as SGHTA and CDR2 as FQGNSA. The CDR3 spells CASSLIRTGYTF. CDR3 nucleotide sequence: TGTGCCAGCAGCTTAATTCGGACCGGCTACACCTTC.

This clone was recorded many times. This chain joins TRBV4-1 and TRBJ1-1; D may be TRBD1 (5 bases). Trimming pared 0 bases from V and 11 bases from J, leaving 10 bases between. CDR1 and CDR2 from the germline V gene are MGHRA and YSYEKL. The CDR3 runs 12 residues. The CDR3 DNA reads TGCGCCAGCAGCCAAGATCGAGGGGCGGCTTTCTTT. Protein sequence: CASSQDRGAAFF.

As to this clone: One junction end does not reproduce the germline sequence, and a read error may be involved. The chain joins TRBV28 to TRBJ2-6, with a tentative D call TRBD1 (5 bases). This CDR3 is built from 14 residues. CDR1 is MDHEN and CDR2 is SYDVKM in the germline V gene. CDR3 nucleotides: TGTGCCAGCAACCAGAGCTCTGGGGCCAACGCCCTGACTTTC. Translating it yields CASNQSSGANALTF.